A single sample is the source of the 14 T cell receptor beta chains below, sequenced in a study of naive and memory T cell subsets (dated by TCRdb to the late 2010s). Libraries were made using 5' RACE. Sequenced using an Illumina MiSeq. For the blood and skin samples, TCR RNA was reverse transcribed with SuperScript IV using primers for the alpha and beta constant regions. Clones were called with MiXCR by TCRdb after fastp trimmed the public reads at Q25, and only in-frame beta chains were retained. CDR3 protein sequences are deduplicated, and each keeps its most common genes and DNA. This sample gives approximately 27,000 distinct CDR3 sequences in total; approximately 20% of them show up just once. Over 1.5% of the sample goes to the ten largest clones. For whole blood analysis, around 2.4 ml of peripheral blood was collected from healthy adult volunteers into Tempus tubes, and RNA was extracted following the manufacturer's instructions.

These receptors were taken from a female donor in good health.

In DNA, the CDR3 is TGTGCCATCAGTGAGTCTCTGGCGCGGGTATATGGCTACACCTTC. Translation: CAISESLARVYGYTF. The gene calls are TRBV10-3 and TRBJ1-2, with D uncertain. The V gene lost 0 bases and the J gene lost 5 bases, with 13 bases spanning the gap. CDR3 length: 15 residues. Germline loops: CDR1 ENHRY, CDR2 SYGVKD.

This clonotype ranks as medium-sized. The J gene is TRBJ1-1, the V gene TRBV29-1; 11 bases match TRBD1. The CDR3 contains 14 residues. CDR1 is SQVTM, CDR2 ANQGSEA, per germline. V shed 8 bases, J shed 0 bases, and the junction held 5 bases outside the gene matches. The CDR3 reads CSLRTGGMNTEAFF. CDR3 DNA: TGCAGCTTAAGGACAGGGGGCATGAACACTGAAGCTTTCTTT. The full variable domain, its missing parts supplied by reference TRBV29-1 and TRBJ1-1, is SAVISQKPSRDICQRGTSLTIQCQVDSQVTMMFWYRQQPGQSLTLIATANQGSEATYESGFVIDKFPISRPNLTFSTLTVSNMSPEDSSIYLCSLRTGGMNTEAFFGQGTRLTVV.

In its sample, this clonotype was seen a few times. This sequence joins TRBV29-1 and TRBJ2-3, with D perhaps being TRBD1 or TRBD2 (5 bases each). The V gene's germline CDR1 is SQVTM and CDR2 ANQGSEA. Trimming cost V 3 bases and J 0 bases, with 13 bases left between them. The CDR3 runs to 15 residues. The chain's CDR3 is CSVEEGTTSTDTQYF. The CDR3 DNA reads as TGCAGCGTTGAGGAAGGGACGACTAGCACAGATACGCAGTATTTT.

This clonotype was detected many times. Here the CDR3 reads CASSSREFETQYF. The CDR3 DNA reads TGTGCCAGCAGTTCTCGGGAGTTCGAGACCCAGTACTTC. The chain combines TRBV6-2 or TRBV6-3 with TRBJ2-5, with D possibly matching TRBD2 (6 bases). The germline CDR1 and CDR2 sequences are MNHEY and SVGEGT. This CDR3 is 13 amino acids long. V was cut by 4 bases and J by 5 bases, with 11 bases left in between.

The chain is built from TRBV7-9 and TRBJ2-7, with TRBD1 matching 11 bases. This CDR3 has 14 residues. Trimming took 5 bases from V and 3 from J; bases not matched to a gene: 3. Germline V lookup: CDR1 SEHNR, CDR2 FQNEAQ (reference sequence). The CDR3 loop reads CASSRTGGYYEQYF. The CDR3 DNA reads as TGTGCCAGCAGCCGGACAGGGGGCTACTACGAGCAGTACTTC. The complete variable domain, with remaining parts taken from reference TRBV7-9 and TRBJ2-7, reads DTGVSQNPRHKITKRGQNVTFRCDPISEHNRLYWYRQTLGQGPEFLTYFQNEAQLEKSRLLSDRFSAERPKGSFSTLEIQRTEQGDSAMYLCASSRTGGYYEQYFGPGTRLTVT.

This clonotype showed up just a few times. The CDR3 DNA is TGTGCCAGCAGTTTGGTGGGACAGGGGAACACTGAAGCTTTCTTT. It is translated as CASSLVGQGNTEAFF. The chain uses TRBV27 and TRBJ1-1; 9 positions agree with TRBD1. Germline V gene data show CDR1 as MNHEY and CDR2 as SMNVEV (reference sequence). The V and J ends lost 3 bases and 1 base, in that order; junction bases with no gene match: 3. This CDR3 spans 15 amino acids.

This clonotype was recorded many times. Compared with germline, one end of the junction differs, possibly owing to a read error. The CDR3 DNA reads as TGCAGCGTCGAAGACAGGGGACACTACAATGAGCAGTTCTTC. It translates to CSVEDRGHYNEQFF. J is TRBJ2-1 and V is TRBV29-1, with 8 bases lining up with TRBD1. The CDR3 contains 14 residues. Germline CDR1 SQVTM, CDR2 ANQGSEA.

The rearrangement joins TRBV7-2 to TRBJ2-3; unclear D gene. CDR3 length equals 15 residues. Trimming stripped 1 base from V and 10 bases from J, with 18 bases between. From germline, CDR1 is SGHTA and CDR2 FQGNSA. The CDR3 sequence is CASSLEDGWPPSQYF. CDR3 DNA: TGTGCCAGCAGCTTAGAGGATGGGTGGCCCCCTTCGCAGTATTTT. The whole variable domain, remainder taken from reference TRBV7-2 and TRBJ2-3, is GAGVSQSPSNKVTEKGKDVELRCDPISGHTALYWYRQSLGQGLEFLIYFQGNSAPDKSGLPSDRFSAERTGGSVSTLTIQRTQQEDSAVYLCASSLEDGWPPSQYFGPGTRLTVL.

The chain employs TRBV20-1 and TRBJ2-1; D is uncertain. The V gene lost 5 bases and the J gene lost 0 bases, with 11 bases spanning the gap. From germline, CDR1 is DFQATT and CDR2 SNEGSKA (reference sequence). The CDR3 length is 14 residues. CDR3: CSARPYSSYNEQFF. The CDR3 DNA is TGCAGTGCTCGACCATACAGCTCCTACAATGAGCAGTTCTTC.

The chain recombines TRBV5-1 with TRBJ2-7, with TRBD1 identical over 8 bases. Germline V gene sequence: CDR1 SGHRS, CDR2 YFSETQ. Trimming took 4 bases from V and 2 from J; bases not matched to a gene: 14. The CDR3 is 17 amino acids. CDR3 in DNA: TGCGCCAGCAGCCGAAACCCCTTTGACAGGGGAACCTACGAGCAGTACTTC. Translated: CASSRNPFDRGTYEQYF.

There are many counts of this clonotype. The chain combines TRBV20-1 with TRBJ1-1; the D gene is possibly TRBD1 (5 bases). CDR1 and CDR2 (germline): DFQATT, SNEGSKA (reference sequence). Between the trimmed V and J ends, which lost 5 bases and 1 base, there was a span of 14 bases. The CDR3 consists of 14 residues. The CDR3 reads CSAPAGGANTEAFF. In DNA form, the CDR3 reads TGCAGTGCTCCGGCGGGGGGAGCGAACACTGAAGCTTTCTTT.

This clonotype appeared many times. This chain connects TRBV11-2 to TRBJ2-7; D gene unclear. This CDR3 region has 13 residues. The V end was cut by 1 base, the J end by 0 bases, with 4 bases between. CDR1 is SGHAT, CDR2 FQNNGV, per germline. The CDR3 loop reads CASSLASSYEQYF. The CDR3 nucleotides are TGTGCCAGCAGCTTAGCCAGCTCCTACGAGCAGTACTTC.

This clonotype has more than one count but fewer than ten. This CDR3 is CSVPGAGGSTYEQYF. The CDR3 DNA reads as TGCAGCGTTCCTGGTGCGGGGGGCTCCACCTACGAGCAGTACTTC. The rearrangement uses TRBV29-1 and TRBJ2-7, with TRBD2 identical over 8 bases. V trimming: 5 bases; J trimming: 2 bases; junction bases outside the gene matches: 11. CDR3 length: 15 amino acids. Germline values: CDR1 SQVTM, CDR2 ANQGSEA.

This clonotype was observed a few times. CDR3 nucleotide sequence: TGCAGTGCAAGGAGGCCAGCGGGAGAAACAGATACGCAGTATTTT. Translated: CSARRPAGETDTQYF. This chain connects TRBV20-1 to TRBJ2-3, with 8 bases identical to TRBD2. The CDR3 consists of 15 residues. V lost 6 bases and J lost 3; bases outside the gene matches: 11. Germline V gene data show CDR1 as DFQATT and CDR2 as SNEGSKA (reference sequence).